These 10 T cell receptor beta chains came from one sample sequenced in a study of preoperative IRX-2 immunotherapy in early breast cancer. Sequencing was performed with immunoSEQ multiplex PCR; in TCRdb, only in-frame clones are kept and a portion is missing. The sample carries about 19,000 clones, around four fifths recorded once. Documented treatment: preoperative locoregional IRX-2 cytokine immunotherapy. The sequences come from lymph node tissue, collected after IRX-2 immunotherapy. The receptors originated from a human donor with breast cancer.

This sequence joins TRBV29-1 and TRBJ1-1, with a weak D call TRBD1 (5 bases). The CDR3 runs to 13 residues. The germline V gene has CDR1 SQVTM and CDR2 ANQGSEA. V shed 8 bases and J shed 1 base, with 14 bases lying between them. CDR3 coding DNA: TGCAGCTCCTTGGGGGGAGGGAACACTGAAGCTTTCTTT. Translated: CSSLGGGNTEAFF.

This chain uses TRBV5-1 with TRBJ2-5; D perhaps matches TRBD1 (5 bases). Trimming stripped 0 bases from V and 2 bases from J, with 8 bases between. The CDR3 spans 14 residues. From germline, CDR1 is SGHRS and CDR2 YFSETQ. CDR3 loop: CASSLVQGQETQYF. The CDR3 region has the DNA TGCGCCAGCAGCTTGGTCCAGGGTCAAGAGACCCAGTACTTC.

CDR3 in amino acids: CASSSTPGPGEKLFF. The DNA of the CDR3 is TGTGCCAGCAGCTCCACGCCGGGGCCGGGGGAAAAACTGTTTTTT. This chain uses TRBV7-7 with TRBJ1-4, with a weak D call TRBD1 (5 bases). V was trimmed by 4 bases and J by 8 bases, leaving 17 bases between them. The CDR3 sequence is 15 residues long. Germline CDR1 is SSHAT and CDR2 is FNYEAQ (reference sequence). The variable domain in full, with the rest retrieved from reference TRBV7-7 and TRBJ1-4, is GAGVSQSPRYKVTKRGQDVTLRCDPISSHATLYWYQQALGQGPEFLTYFNYEAQPDKSGLPSDRFSAERPEGSISTLTIQRTEQRDSAMYRCASSSTPGPGEKLFFGSGTQLSVL.

This clone was observed once. This rearrangement joins TRBV11-3 to TRBJ1-2, with 8 positions matching TRBD1. The trim removed 6 bases at V and 2 bases at J, leaving 5 bases unmatched. CDR3 length: 14 amino acids. Germline loops: CDR1 SGHNT, CDR2 YENEEA. For the CDR3, the DNA is TGTGCCAGCAGTGGGGGACAGGTCAACTATGGCTACACCTTC. Protein product: CASSGGQVNYGYTF.

The chain uses TRBV5-1 and TRBJ2-7; 10 positions match TRBD1. The CDR3 is 18 amino acids. The germline V gene has CDR1 SGHRS and CDR2 YFSETQ. The ends lost 4 bases at V and 3 bases at J; junction bases unmatched: 16. The DNA for the CDR3 is TGCGCCAGCAGCGACGGACAGGGGGAGGGAATTCGGGACTACGAGCAGTACTTC. Translated: CASSDGQGEGIRDYEQYF.

This chain uses TRBV19 with TRBJ1-2; 7 positions agree with TRBD1. The V gene's germline CDR1 is LNHDA and CDR2 SQIVND (reference sequence). The CDR3 contains 16 residues. With V trimmed by 4 bases and J by 2 bases, 10 bases remained unmatched. The CDR3 nucleotides are TGTGCCAGTAGTACCCAGAGGGAGGGGGCGAACTATGGCTACACCTTC. This sequence encodes CASSTQREGANYGYTF. Based on the CDR3 plus reference TRBV19 and TRBJ1-2, the full variable domain is DGGITQSPKYLFRKEGQNVTLSCEQNLNHDAMYWYRQDPGQGLRLIYYSQIVNDFQKGDIAEGYSVSREKKESFPLTVTSAQKNPTAFYLCASSTQREGANYGYTFGSGTRLTVV.

This sequence joins TRBV4-1 and TRBJ1-1, with D possibly TRBD1 on 5 matching bases. This CDR3 has 16 residues. The germline CDR1 and CDR2 sequences are MGHRA and YSYEKL. Trimming stripped 0 bases from V and 0 bases from J, with 11 bases between. CDR3: CASSQDPGRMNTEAFF. CDR3 nucleotides: TGCGCCAGCAGCCAAGACCCGGGACGTATGAACACTGAAGCTTTCTTT.

This chain links TRBV30 with TRBJ1-2, with unresolved D. The CDR3 has 12 residues. V was cut by 0 bases and J by 6 bases, with 8 bases left in between. CDR1 is GTSNPN and CDR2 is SVGIG in the germline V gene (reference sequence). CDR3 in amino acids: CAWSVLGDGYTF. The CDR3 nucleotides are TGTGCCTGGAGTGTACTCGGCGATGGCTACACCTTC. Full variable domain (remainder filled in from reference TRBV30 and TRBJ1-2): SQTIHQWPATLVQPVGSPLSLECTVEGTSNPNLYWYRQAAGRGLQLLFYSVGIGQISSEVPQNLSASRPQDRQFILSSKKLLLSDSGFYLCAWSVLGDGYTFGSGTRLTVV.

The chain links TRBV19 to TRBJ2-2; no clear D gene. Germline V CDR1 and CDR2: LNHDA, SQIVND (reference sequence). CDR3 length equals 14 residues. V lost 7 bases and J lost 0, with 9 bases in between. Here the CDR3 reads CASIGPPNTGELFF. The CDR3 bases are TGTGCCAGTATAGGCCCCCCGAACACCGGGGAGCTGTTTTTT.

The rearrangement joins TRBV6-8 to TRBJ1-1, with D uncertain. Germline V CDR1 and CDR2: MNHGY, SAAAGT. The V gene lost 5 bases and the J gene lost 4 bases, with 8 bases spanning the gap. The CDR3 spans 12 residues. The CDR3: CASSVYSTEAFF. CDR3 DNA sequence: TGTGCCAGCAGTGTGTACAGCACTGAAGCTTTCTTT.